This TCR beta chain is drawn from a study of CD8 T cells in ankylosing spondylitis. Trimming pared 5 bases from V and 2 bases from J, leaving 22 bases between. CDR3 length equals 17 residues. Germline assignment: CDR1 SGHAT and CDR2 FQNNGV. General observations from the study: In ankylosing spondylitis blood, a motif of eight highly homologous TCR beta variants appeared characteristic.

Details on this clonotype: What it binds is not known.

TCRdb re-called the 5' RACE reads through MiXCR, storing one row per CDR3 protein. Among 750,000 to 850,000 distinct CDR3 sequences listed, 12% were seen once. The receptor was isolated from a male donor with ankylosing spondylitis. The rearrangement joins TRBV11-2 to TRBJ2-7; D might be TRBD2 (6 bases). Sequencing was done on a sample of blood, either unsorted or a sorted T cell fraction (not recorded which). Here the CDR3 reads CASSPRPLGGGPYEQYF. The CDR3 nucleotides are TGTGCCAGCAGCCCTAGGCCCCTTGGCGGAGGGCCCTACGAGCAGTACTTC.